These 26 T cell receptor beta chains were all obtained from the same sample, sequenced in a study of cytomegalovirus exposure and HLA in healthy donors. Primers included in the PCR were 60 Vbeta and 13 Jbeta primers. Only in-frame clones appear in the TCRdb table, and some are missing; sequencing was by immunoSEQ multiplex PCR. The profile shows more than 140,000 clones, approximately 82% of them singletons. The sample was PBMCs. The receptors were sampled from a woman aged 40 to 50 in good health and CMV-seronegative.

This clone has a single count. This rearrangement joins TRBV19 to TRBJ1-2; 8 bases are shared with TRBD1. The CDR3 extends over 19 amino acids. Germline CDR1 reads LNHDA; CDR2 reads SQIVND (reference sequence). J was trimmed by 1 base and V by 7 bases; bases with no gene match: 20. CDR3 amino acids: CASNPTTYDRGFSNYGYTF. CDR3 sequence (DNA): TGTGCCAGTAACCCCACCACATACGACAGGGGTTTTAGTAACTATGGCTACACCTTC.

This clone was counted once. The chain employs TRBV7-9 and TRBJ1-1; 7 bases fit TRBD1. CDR1 is SEHNR, CDR2 FQNEAQ, per germline (reference sequence). After removal of 5 bases from V and 0 bases from J, the junction contained 3 bases not matched to a gene. There are 14 residues in the CDR3. The CDR3, as DNA: TGTGCCAGCAGCCTACAGGGGTTGAACACTGAAGCTTTCTTT. The encoded protein is CASSLQGLNTEAFF.

The chain employs TRBV7-2 and TRBJ2-5, with D tentatively TRBD2 (8 bases). The germline V gene has CDR1 SGHTA and CDR2 FQGNSA. This CDR3 has 17 amino acids. The ends were cut back, 1 base at V and 4 bases at J, with 19 bases in the middle. CDR3: CASSLVTGRGPGETQYF. The CDR3 bases are TGTGCCAGCAGCTTAGTTACCGGGAGGGGGCCTGGAGAGACCCAGTACTTC.

A note on this clone: The junction shows a germline mismatch at one end, possibly a read error. The V gene is TRBV7-9, the J gene TRBJ1-1, with no clear D. CDR1 SEHNR and CDR2 FQNEAQ come from the germline V gene (reference sequence). This CDR3 contains 14 residues. As DNA, the CDR3 is TGTTCCAGCAGCAGCCGGGAACCGAACACTGAAGCTTTCTTT. As protein: CSSSSREPNTEAFF. Filled out from reference TRBV7-9 and TRBJ1-1, the complete variable domain reads DTGVSQNPRHKITKRGQNVTFRCDPISEHNRLYWYRQTLGQGPEFLTYFQNEAQLEKSRLLSDRFSAERPKGSFSTLEIQRTEQGDSAMYLCSSSSREPNTEAFFGQGTRLTVV.

The chain combines TRBV18 with TRBJ1-2; D is perhaps TRBD1 (6 bases). Trimming shortened V by 3 bases and J by 6 bases, and 11 bases separated the two germline ends. This CDR3 spans 13 amino acids. The germline V gene has CDR1 KGHSH and CDR2 LQKENI. CDR3 residues: CASSPRDTDGYTF. As DNA, the CDR3 is TGTGCCAGCTCACCGAGGGACACGGATGGCTACACCTTC.

This clone was counted only a few times. V gene TRBV10-3 combines with J gene TRBJ1-3; D possibly corresponds to TRBD1 (6 bases). CDR1 and CDR2 (germline): ENHRY, SYGVKD. Trimming cost V 6 bases and J 0 bases, with 15 bases left between them. The CDR3 extends over 16 amino acids. The CDR3 region has the DNA TGTGCCATCAGCAACTTCGGGACAATCTCTGGAAACACCATATATTTT. Protein product: CAISNFGTISGNTIYF.

This chain joins TRBV7-2 and TRBJ2-7, with D perhaps TRBD2 (6 bases). In germline, CDR1 is SGHTA, CDR2 FQGNSA. The CDR3 extends over 13 amino acids. V gave up 4 bases and J gave up 6 bases, with 13 bases separating them. The CDR3 region has the DNA TGTGCCAGCAGCTCCACCGCCGGGGGCGAGCAGTACTTC. Translation gives CASSSTAGGEQYF.

The V and J genes are TRBV5-5 and TRBJ2-7, with 11 bases aligning to TRBD2. CDR1 and CDR2 (germline): SGHKS, YYEKEE (reference sequence). V gave up 5 bases and J gave up 2 bases; unmatched junction bases: 15. The CDR3 covers 18 residues. The CDR3 loop reads CASRLGAPGTSGTYEQYF. CDR3 sequence (DNA): TGTGCCAGCAGGCTGGGAGCTCCCGGGACTAGCGGAACCTACGAGCAGTACTTC.

The V and J genes are TRBV28 and TRBJ2-7, with 7 nucleotides matching TRBD1. Germline CDR1 is MDHEN and CDR2 is SYDVKM. Losses at the gene ends were 5 bases for V and 6 bases for J; bases not matched to a gene: 7. The CDR3 spans 13 residues. CDR3 in amino acids: CASSPGTVSEQYF. The CDR3 DNA reads TGTGCCAGCAGTCCCGGGACAGTATCCGAGCAGTACTTC.

V and J are TRBV4-3 and TRBJ2-1; 11 positions agree with TRBD2. The germline gives CDR1 LGHNA, CDR2 YSLEER. The CDR3 loop spans 19 amino acids. V lost 0 bases, J lost 0 bases, and 7 bases stayed unmatched. CDR3 in DNA: TGCGCCAGCAGCCAAGAGCCGGGACTAGCGGAGAACTCCTACAATGAGCAGTTCTTC. This gives the protein CASSQEPGLAENSYNEQFF.

The chain employs TRBV5-4 and TRBJ2-6, with a weak D call TRBD2 (7 bases). The V and J ends lost 0 bases and 3 bases respectively, with 16 bases between them. This CDR3 has 18 amino acids. Germline CDR1 SGHNT, CDR2 YYREEE (reference sequence). CDR3 coding DNA: TGTGCCAGCAGCTTGGTTTGGGAGGGGGGGTTTGGGGCCAACGTCCTGACTTTC. Its protein product is CASSLVWEGGFGANVLTF.

V gene TRBV7-9 combines with J gene TRBJ2-7; 7 nucleotides line up with TRBD1. V gave up 1 base and J gave up 5 bases; unmatched junction bases: 5. Germline V CDR1 and CDR2: SEHNR, FQNEAQ (reference sequence). The CDR3 runs 14 residues. The CDR3 loop is CASSLDEGGHEQYF. The CDR3, as DNA: TGTGCCAGCAGCTTAGACGAAGGGGGCCACGAGCAGTACTTC.

This chain links TRBV15 with TRBJ2-7, with 8 positions matching TRBD2. V lost 3 bases, J lost 7 bases, and 17 bases stayed unmatched. This CDR3 is built from 17 residues. Germline V gene sequence: CDR1 LNHNV, CDR2 YYDKDF (reference sequence). The CDR3 is CATSSDTLGLVGGEQYF. The DNA of the CDR3 is TGTGCCACCAGCAGTGACACCCTGGGACTAGTAGGCGGTGAGCAGTACTTC.

The gene calls are TRBV28 and TRBJ1-5, with 8 nucleotides matching TRBD1. This CDR3 region has 15 residues. J gave up 7 bases and V 4 bases, and 9 bases lay outside the gene matches. Looked up from germline, CDR1 is MDHEN and CDR2 is SYDVKM. CDR3 sequence reads: CASSSLRQGSQPQHF. The CDR3 DNA reads as TGTGCCAGCAGTTCCCTTAGACAGGGGAGCCAGCCCCAGCATTTT.

This clone was observed a few times. The chain uses TRBV27 and TRBJ1-2, with TRBD1 matching 8 bases. CDR1 and CDR2 (germline): MNHEY, SMNVEV (reference sequence). The CDR3 contains 13 residues. The V and J ends lost 6 bases and 6 bases, in that order; junction bases with no gene match: 6. DNA for the CDR3: TGTGCCAGCAGGAAGACAGGGGTTGATGGCTACACCTTC. This encodes CASRKTGVDGYTF.

The chain is built from TRBV28 and TRBJ2-1, with D possibly TRBD2 on 6 matching bases. The CDR3 has 17 residues. The germline V and J ends were trimmed by 5 bases and 0 bases, with 17 bases remaining between them. CDR1 is MDHEN, CDR2 SYDVKM, per germline. The CDR3 DNA sequence: TGTGCCAGCAGTCTGATTATAGCCGGGAGCTCCTACAATGAGCAGTTCTTC. This translates into CASSLIIAGSSYNEQFF.

The chain combines TRBV5-1 with TRBJ2-5; 9 nucleotides match TRBD1. The CDR3 contains 14 residues. Germline CDR1 and CDR2: SGHRS and YFSETQ. Losses at the gene ends were 4 bases for V and 11 bases for J; bases not matched to a gene: 12. CDR3 protein: CASSPQQGAGEQYF. The DNA for the CDR3 is TGCGCCAGCAGCCCCCAACAGGGGGCGGGGGAGCAGTACTTC.

CDR3 DNA sequence: TGCAGCGTCCCTCAGGGCGGCGCTGAAGCTTTCTTT. The encoded protein is CSVPQGGAEAFF. V is TRBV29-1 and J is TRBJ1-1; maybe TRBD1 (5 bases). This CDR3 has 12 amino acids. V was shortened by 6 bases and J by 6 bases, with 14 bases between the two germline ends. The germline gives CDR1 SQVTM, CDR2 ANQGSEA.

As for this clone: Additional DNA sequences in this sample encode the identical CDR3. The rearrangement joins TRBV27 to TRBJ1-4; 10 bases line up with TRBD1. Losses at the gene ends were 6 bases for V and 5 bases for J; bases not matched to a gene: 3. The CDR3 runs to 14 residues. Germline CDR1 reads MNHEY; CDR2 reads SMNVEV (reference sequence). CDR3 protein: CASSPGQGNEKLFF. The CDR3 region has the DNA TGTGCCAGCAGCCCGGGACAGGGGAATGAAAAACTGTTTTTT.

This chain joins TRBV19 and TRBJ2-5, with 7 bases matching TRBD1. The CDR3 contains 14 residues. CDR1 and CDR2 from the germline V gene are LNHDA and SQIVND (reference sequence). Trimming took 10 bases from V and 1 from J; bases not matched to a gene: 9. CDR3 sequence: CANPDRDSQETQYF. The DNA for the CDR3 is TGTGCCAATCCCGACCGGGACAGCCAAGAGACCCAGTACTTC.

The rearrangement joins TRBV2 to TRBJ1-5, with D hard to call. CDR1 and CDR2 (germline): SNHLY, FYNNEI. The CDR3 consists of 15 residues. The V gene lost 6 bases and the J gene lost 7 bases, with 19 bases spanning the gap. The CDR3 region has the DNA TGTGCCAGCAGCCCCAGTCGTGGGGAGAGGCAGCCCCAGCATTTT. Encoded protein: CASSPSRGERQPQHF.

The chain employs TRBV27 and TRBJ2-3, with 9 nucleotides matching TRBD2. The CDR3 runs 14 residues. The J segment lost 1 base and the V segment lost 6 bases, leaving 2 bases of the junction unmatched. Germline CDR1 and CDR2: MNHEY and SMNVEV (reference sequence). The CDR3 DNA sequence: TGTGCCAGCAGGATAGCGGGAGGCACAGATACGCAGTATTTT. It specifies CASRIAGGTDTQYF.

V and J are TRBV29-1 and TRBJ2-1; 12 bases are shared with TRBD2. V shed 5 bases and J 7 bases; nucleotides not matched to a gene: 9. Looked up from germline, CDR1 is SQVTM and CDR2 is ANQGSEA. This CDR3 is 15 amino acids long. Here the CDR3 reads CSVLASGRAWNEQFF. CDR3 DNA: TGCAGCGTTTTGGCTAGCGGGAGGGCCTGGAATGAGCAGTTCTTC.

The V and J genes are TRBV28 and TRBJ2-7; 8 bases align to TRBD1. This CDR3 has 17 amino acids. The trim removed 2 bases at V and 0 bases at J, leaving 9 bases unmatched. Germline CDR1 reads MDHEN; CDR2 reads SYDVKM. The CDR3 is CASSLPPGQASSYEQYF. The CDR3 bases are TGTGCCAGCAGTTTACCTCCGGGACAGGCCAGCTCCTACGAGCAGTACTTC.

The gene calls are TRBV7-2 and TRBJ2-1; D is undetermined. In germline, CDR1 is SGHTA, CDR2 FQGNSA. The CDR3 runs to 13 residues. Trimming cost V 5 bases and J 10 bases, with 15 bases left between them. The CDR3 loop reads CASSLDGRLEQFF. CDR3 bases: TGTGCCAGCAGCCTTGATGGGCGCTTAGAGCAGTTCTTC.

The chain employs TRBV28 and TRBJ2-3, with TRBD1 matching over 7 bases. CDR1 is MDHEN and CDR2 is SYDVKM in the germline V gene. There are 14 residues in the CDR3. V lost 6 bases, J lost 4 bases, and 7 bases stayed unmatched. CDR3: CASSPVGGSDTQYF. The CDR3, as DNA: TGTGCCAGCAGCCCAGTAGGGGGCTCAGATACGCAGTATTTT.